This T cell receptor (beta chain) came from a study of STAT5B mutations in CD4+ large granular lymphocyte leukemia. Clones were read by immunoSEQ multiplex PCR, and TCRdb kept only the in-frame ones, dropping some. The top ten hold 1.5% to 2% of the sample, which has around 35,000 clones, about 70% seen once. The germline V gene has CDR1 SGHDT and CDR2 YYEEEE. The V end lost 0 bases, the J end lost 8 bases, and 17 bases lay between the germline ends. The CDR3 runs 15 residues. The receptor was derived from a human donor in good health. The V and J genes are TRBV5-6 and TRBJ1-2; D is unclear. The sequenced sample consisted of CD4+ T cells from blood buffy coats. The CDR3 DNA reads as TGTGCCAGCAGCTTGGCAGCCCTGAAAGGTAAAGGCTACACCTTC. This gives the protein CASSLAALKGKGYTF.